This T cell receptor (beta chain) came from a study of blood T cell repertoires in COVID-19 (dated by TCRdb to the early 2020s). For context, the study as a whole: The collaborator samples originated in the United States, Italy and Spain and spanned the acute and convalescent phases of COVID-19. The prospective study material was composed of cDNA or gDNA derived from T cells, B-cell-depleted T cells, or PBMCs. Subjects who had been exposed to COVID-19, were actively infected with it, or had recovered from it provided the deeply sampled blood TCRbeta repertoires that made up the dataset. The repertoires were released in a freely available public database intended as a resource for research on the immune response to SARS-CoV-2. Samples came from the ongoing ImmuneRACE study (first 160 participants) plus 1,254 subjects from 6 global collaborators. Nearly every sample came with metadata listing a de-identified subject ID, COVID-19 status, age in years and sex. Where available, HLA class I and class II types were obtained from metadata supplied by the sample provider rather than from assay-based typing.

Study-wide findings and limitations: How much clinical and demographic metadata was included differed by source and by participant, and the metadata was provided uncurated.

Relative to germline, V is missing 2 bases and J is missing 0 bases, with 9 bases of the junction outside any gene match. CDR1 and CDR2 are read off the germline V gene as SGDLS and YYNGEE. The CDR3 measures 18 amino acids from cysteine to phenylalanine. Only the CDR3 region is kept as DNA, spanning 54 bases read in frame from base 1. TCRbeta CDR3 regions were amplified from genomic DNA by means of the immunoSEQ Assay, a bias-controlled multiplex PCR. The paper's processing steps were these. The number of nucleated cells in each sample was estimated by amplification of reference gene primers within the assay. To quantify the absolute abundance of each unique TCRbeta CDR3 rearrangement, sequence reads were collapsed and filtered. For each sample, productive Simpson clonality was calculated as the square root of Simpson's diversity index over productive rearrangements. Entries here come from immuneACCESS through TCRdb and include only in-frame sequences with V and J called. Some clones fail to appear in such tables; in the studies checked, an unresolved V gene covers under half of the shortfall, and the cause of the remainder is unknown. V, J and clone size are those of that table, while D and trimming were read from the DNA. The sample profile shows about 150,000 clones; around 90% of them were found once. The top ten hold 10% to 13% of the sample.

A remark on this clone: Its antigen is currently not known. Base-call qualities are not available, and no considerably larger clone is one nucleotide away.

The collaborating institutions used their own protocols to collect whole blood in K2EDTA tubes. Collaborator samples were shipped for TCRbeta analysis as frozen whole blood, isolated PBMCs, or DNA extracted from either sample type. This TCR came from a man between 60 and 70 years old with active or convalescent COVID-19. Material: peripheral blood. The chain uses TRBV9 and TRBJ2-2; TRBD2 aligns with 8 central bases. The nucleotides read TGTGCCAGCAGCGTGAGGGTACGGGGACTAGCGAACACCGGGGAGCTGTTTTTT. It is translated as CASSVRVRGLANTGELFF.